The TCR beta chain described here comes from a study of shared clonotypes between healthy human individuals. General observations from the study: Tissues were not sampled, only blood, and their repertoires likely differ.

V lost 0 bases and J 4 bases, leaving 15 bases between the germline ends. This CDR3 is built from 16 residues. Per germline, CDR1 MNHEY and CDR2 SVGAGI. Of note for this clone: The antigen is unknown.

Terminally differentiated effector memory CD45RA+ cells were left out of the naive CD8 fraction, which was CD45RO-negative and positively selected for CCR7. Sequencing was at deep level. Only in-frame clones appear in the TCRdb table, and some are missing; sequencing was by immunoSEQ multiplex PCR. Of 2 million or so clones detected, approximately 94% appear once; the ten largest clones hold 1% to 1.3%. The sequenced sample was naive CD8+ T cells sorted from blood. The chain carries TRBV6-5 and TRBJ1-2, with D tentatively TRBD1 (6 bases). This sequence originates from a man between 18 and 29 years old in good health. This chain's CDR3 is CASSYSQRGTGYGYTF. The CDR3 bases are TGTGCCAGCAGTTACTCCCAGAGGGGGACGGGCTATGGCTACACCTTC.